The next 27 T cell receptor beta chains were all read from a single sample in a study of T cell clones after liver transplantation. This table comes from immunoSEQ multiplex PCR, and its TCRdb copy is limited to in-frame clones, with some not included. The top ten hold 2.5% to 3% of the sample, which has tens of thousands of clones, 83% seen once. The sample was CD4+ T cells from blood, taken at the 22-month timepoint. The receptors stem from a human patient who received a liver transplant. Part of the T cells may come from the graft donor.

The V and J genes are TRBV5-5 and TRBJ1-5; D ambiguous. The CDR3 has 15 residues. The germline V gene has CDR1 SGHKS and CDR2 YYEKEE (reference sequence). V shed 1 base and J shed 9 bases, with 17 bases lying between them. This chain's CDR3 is CASSLYRETGWPQHF. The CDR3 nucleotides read TGTGCCAGCAGCTTGTATAGGGAAACGGGGTGGCCCCAGCATTTT. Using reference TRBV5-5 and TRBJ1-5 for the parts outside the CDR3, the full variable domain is DAGVTQSPTHLIKTRGQQVTLRCSPISGHKSVSWYQQVLGQGPQFIFQYYEKEERGRGNFPDRFSARQFPNYSSELNVNALLLGDSALYLCASSLYRETGWPQHFGDGTRLSIL.

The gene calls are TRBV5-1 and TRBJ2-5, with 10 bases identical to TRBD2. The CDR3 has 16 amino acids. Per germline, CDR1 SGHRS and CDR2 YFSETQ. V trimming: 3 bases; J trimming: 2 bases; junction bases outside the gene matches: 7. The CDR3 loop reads CASSWGAGGIQETQYF. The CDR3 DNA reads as TGCGCCAGCAGCTGGGGAGCGGGGGGGATACAAGAGACCCAGTACTTC.

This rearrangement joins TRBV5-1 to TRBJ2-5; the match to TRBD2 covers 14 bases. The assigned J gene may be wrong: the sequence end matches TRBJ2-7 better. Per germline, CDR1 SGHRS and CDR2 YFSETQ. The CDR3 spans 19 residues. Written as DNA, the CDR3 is TGCGCCAGCAGGCTGCGAGGCGGGTCGACTAGCGGGAGGGACTACGAGCAGTACTTC. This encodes CASRLRGGSTSGRDYEQYF.

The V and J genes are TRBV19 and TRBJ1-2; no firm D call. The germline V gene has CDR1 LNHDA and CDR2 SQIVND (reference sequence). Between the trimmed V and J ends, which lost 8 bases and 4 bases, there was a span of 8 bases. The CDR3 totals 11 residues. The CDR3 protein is CASESFYGYTF. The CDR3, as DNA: TGTGCCAGTGAAAGCTTCTATGGCTACACCTTC.

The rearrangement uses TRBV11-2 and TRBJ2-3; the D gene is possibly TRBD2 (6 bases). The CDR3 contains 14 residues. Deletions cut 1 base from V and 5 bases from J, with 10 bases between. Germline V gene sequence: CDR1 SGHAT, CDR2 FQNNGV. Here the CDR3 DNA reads TGTGCCAGCAGCTTAGGTAGCGGCCGAGATACGCAGTATTTT. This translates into CASSLGSGRDTQYF.

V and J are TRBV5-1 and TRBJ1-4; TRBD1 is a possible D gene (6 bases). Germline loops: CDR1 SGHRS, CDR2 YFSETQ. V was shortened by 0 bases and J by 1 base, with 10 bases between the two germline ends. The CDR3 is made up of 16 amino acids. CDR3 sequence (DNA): TGCGCCAGCAGCTTGGACAGGGTAGAAACTAATGAAAAACTGTTTTTT. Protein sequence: CASSLDRVETNEKLFF.

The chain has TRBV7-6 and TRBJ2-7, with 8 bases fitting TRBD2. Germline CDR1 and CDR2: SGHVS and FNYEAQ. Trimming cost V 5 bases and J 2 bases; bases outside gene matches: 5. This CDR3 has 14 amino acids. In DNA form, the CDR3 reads TGTGCCAGCAGCGGGAGCGGGGGCCCCTACGAGCAGTACTTC. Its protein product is CASSGSGGPYEQYF.

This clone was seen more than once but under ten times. The CDR3 is CASSEALFGSREQYF. CDR3 bases: TGTGCCAGCAGTGAAGCGCTTTTCGGGTCTCGCGAGCAGTACTTC. The rearrangement joins TRBV2 to TRBJ2-7; no reliable D call. The CDR3 is made up of 15 amino acids. In germline, CDR1 is SNHLY, CDR2 FYNNEI. V was shortened by 0 bases and J by 6 bases, with 15 bases between the two germline ends.

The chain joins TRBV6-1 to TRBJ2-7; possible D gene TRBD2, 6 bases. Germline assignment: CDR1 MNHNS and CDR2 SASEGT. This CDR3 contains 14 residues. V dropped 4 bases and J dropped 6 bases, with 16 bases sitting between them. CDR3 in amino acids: CASSGAGGPVEQYF. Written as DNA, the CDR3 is TGTGCCAGCAGTGGGGCAGGAGGGCCTGTCGAGCAGTACTTC.

The CDR3 here is CASSDGLAGNTDTQYF. In DNA, the CDR3 is TGTGCCAGCAGCGACGGACTAGCGGGAAACACAGATACGCAGTATTTT. This chain links TRBV9 with TRBJ2-3; 12 bases match TRBD2. The CDR3 sequence is 16 residues long. The germline V gene has CDR1 SGDLS and CDR2 YYNGEE. Trimming took 3 bases from V and 2 from J; bases not matched to a gene: 4.

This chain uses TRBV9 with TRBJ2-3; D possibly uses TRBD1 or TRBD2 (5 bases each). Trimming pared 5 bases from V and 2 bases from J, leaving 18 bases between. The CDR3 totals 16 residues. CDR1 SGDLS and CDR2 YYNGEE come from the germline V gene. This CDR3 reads CASSRTGRPDTDTQYF. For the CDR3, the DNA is TGTGCCAGCAGTCGGACGGGACGGCCCGACACAGATACGCAGTATTTT.

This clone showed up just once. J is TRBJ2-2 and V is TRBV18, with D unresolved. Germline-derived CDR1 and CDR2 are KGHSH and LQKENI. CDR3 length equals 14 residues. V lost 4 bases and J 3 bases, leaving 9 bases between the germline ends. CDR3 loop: CASSQNSDTGELFF. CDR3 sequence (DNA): TGTGCCAGCTCACAAAATTCGGACACCGGGGAGCTGTTTTTT. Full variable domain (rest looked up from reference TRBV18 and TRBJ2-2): NAGVMQNPRHLVRRRGQEARLRCSPMKGHSHVYWYRQLPEEGLKFMVYLQKENIIDESGMPKERFSAEFPKEGPSILRIQQVVRGDSAAYFCASSQNSDTGELFFGEGSRLTVL.

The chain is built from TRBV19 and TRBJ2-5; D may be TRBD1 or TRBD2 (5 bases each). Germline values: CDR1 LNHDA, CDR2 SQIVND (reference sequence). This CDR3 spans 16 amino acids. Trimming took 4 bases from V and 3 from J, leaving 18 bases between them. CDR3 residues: CASSNRDGSFKETQYF. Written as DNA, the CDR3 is TGTGCCAGTAGTAACCGGGACGGATCATTTAAAGAGACCCAGTACTTC.

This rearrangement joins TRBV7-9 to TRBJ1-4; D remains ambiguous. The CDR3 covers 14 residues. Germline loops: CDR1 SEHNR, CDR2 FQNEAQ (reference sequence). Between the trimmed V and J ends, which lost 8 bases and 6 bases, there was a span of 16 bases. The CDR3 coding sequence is TGTGCCAGCGGGGAGAGCACACGAGATGAAAAACTGTTTTTT. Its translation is CASGESTRDEKLFF.

CDR3 amino acids: CAISLAGGGYNEQFF. For the CDR3, the DNA is TGTGCCATCAGCCTAGCGGGGGGGGGCTACAATGAGCAGTTCTTC. The chain carries TRBV10-3 and TRBJ2-1, with 12 bases identical to TRBD2. V shed 6 bases and J 3 bases; nucleotides not matched to a gene: 3. The CDR3 runs 15 residues. Germline V gives CDR1 ENHRY, CDR2 SYGVKD.

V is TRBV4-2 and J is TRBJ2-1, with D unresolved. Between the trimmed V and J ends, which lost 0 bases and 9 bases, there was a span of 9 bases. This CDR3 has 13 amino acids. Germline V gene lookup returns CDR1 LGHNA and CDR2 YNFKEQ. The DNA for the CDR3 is TGTGCCAGCAGCCAAGATGGAAAGCTTGAGCAGTTCTTC. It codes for CASSQDGKLEQFF.

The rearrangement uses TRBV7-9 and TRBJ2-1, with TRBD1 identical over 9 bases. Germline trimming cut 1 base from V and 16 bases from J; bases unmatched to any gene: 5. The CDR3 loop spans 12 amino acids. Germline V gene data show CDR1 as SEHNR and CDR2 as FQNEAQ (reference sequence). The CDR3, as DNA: TGTGCCAGCAGCTTAGAGGACAGGGGAGGTTTCTTC. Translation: CASSLEDRGGFF. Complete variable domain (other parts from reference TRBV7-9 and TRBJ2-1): DTGVSQNPRHKITKRGQNVTFRCDPISEHNRLYWYRQTLGQGPEFLTYFQNEAQLEKSRLLSDRFSAERPKGSFSTLEIQRTEQGDSAMYLCASSLEDRGGFFGPGTRLTVL.

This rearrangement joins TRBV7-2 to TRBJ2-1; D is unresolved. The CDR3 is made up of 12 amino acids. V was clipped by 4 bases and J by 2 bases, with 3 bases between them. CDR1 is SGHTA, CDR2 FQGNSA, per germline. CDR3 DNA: TGTGCCAGCAGCTCGGCCTACAATGAGCAGTTCTTC. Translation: CASSSAYNEQFF.

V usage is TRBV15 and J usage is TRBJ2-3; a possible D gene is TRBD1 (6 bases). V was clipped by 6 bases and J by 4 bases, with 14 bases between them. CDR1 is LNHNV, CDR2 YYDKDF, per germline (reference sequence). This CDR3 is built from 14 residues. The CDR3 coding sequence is TGTGCCACCAGTAGGGGGTGGAGCCCAGATACGCAGTATTTT. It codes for CATSRGWSPDTQYF.

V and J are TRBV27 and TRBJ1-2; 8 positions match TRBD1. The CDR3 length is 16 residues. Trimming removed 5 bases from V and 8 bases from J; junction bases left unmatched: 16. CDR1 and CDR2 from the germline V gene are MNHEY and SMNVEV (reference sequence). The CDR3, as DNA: TGTGCCAGCAGTCCAGGACAGGGTCCAAGGCGCCGGGGCTACACCTTC. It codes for CASSPGQGPRRRGYTF.

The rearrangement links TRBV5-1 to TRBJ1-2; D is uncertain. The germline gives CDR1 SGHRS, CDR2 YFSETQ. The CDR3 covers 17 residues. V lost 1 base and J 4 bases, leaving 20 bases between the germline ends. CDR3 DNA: TGCGCCAGCAGCTTGTTCGGTCGGGAAGTTGGTACCTATGGCTACACCTTC. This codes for CASSLFGREVGTYGYTF.

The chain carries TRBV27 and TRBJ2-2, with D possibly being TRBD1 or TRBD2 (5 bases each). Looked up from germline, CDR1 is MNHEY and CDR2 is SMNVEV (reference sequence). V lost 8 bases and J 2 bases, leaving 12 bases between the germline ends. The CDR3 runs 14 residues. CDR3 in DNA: TGTGCCAGCGGTGGGGACGGAAACACCGGGGAGCTGTTTTTT. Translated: CASGGDGNTGELFF.

This chain's CDR3 is CASSLQGAEGYTF. The CDR3 DNA reads TGTGCCAGCAGCTTACAGGGGGCGGAAGGCTACACCTTC. The chain uses TRBV7-2 and TRBJ1-2, with 8 bases that match TRBD1. Losses at the gene ends were 2 bases for V and 8 bases for J; bases not matched to a gene: 4. The CDR3 is 13 amino acids. CDR1 and CDR2 from the germline V gene are SGHTA and FQGNSA.

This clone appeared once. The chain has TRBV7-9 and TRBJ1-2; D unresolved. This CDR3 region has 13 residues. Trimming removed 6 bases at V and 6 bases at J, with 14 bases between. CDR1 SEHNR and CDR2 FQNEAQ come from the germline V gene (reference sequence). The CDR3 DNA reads TGTGCCAGCAGATCGACATCGTTCGATGGCTACACCTTC. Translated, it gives CASRSTSFDGYTF.

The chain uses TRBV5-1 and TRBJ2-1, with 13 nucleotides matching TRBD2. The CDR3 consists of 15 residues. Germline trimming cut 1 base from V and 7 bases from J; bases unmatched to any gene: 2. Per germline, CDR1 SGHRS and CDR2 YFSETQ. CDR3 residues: CASSLTLAGGNEQFF. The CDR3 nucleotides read TGCGCCAGCAGCTTGACACTAGCGGGGGGGAATGAGCAGTTCTTC.

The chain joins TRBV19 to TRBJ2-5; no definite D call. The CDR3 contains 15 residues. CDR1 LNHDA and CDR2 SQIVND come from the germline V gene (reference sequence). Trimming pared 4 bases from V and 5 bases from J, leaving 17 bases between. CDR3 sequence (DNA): TGTGCCAGTAGTACCCTGGGCCTTACTGAGGAGACCCAGTACTTC. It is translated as CASSTLGLTEETQYF. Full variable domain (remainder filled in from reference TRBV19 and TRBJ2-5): DGGITQSPKYLFRKEGQNVTLSCEQNLNHDAMYWYRQDPGQGLRLIYYSQIVNDFQKGDIAEGYSVSREKKESFPLTVTSAQKNPTAFYLCASSTLGLTEETQYFGPGTRLLVL.

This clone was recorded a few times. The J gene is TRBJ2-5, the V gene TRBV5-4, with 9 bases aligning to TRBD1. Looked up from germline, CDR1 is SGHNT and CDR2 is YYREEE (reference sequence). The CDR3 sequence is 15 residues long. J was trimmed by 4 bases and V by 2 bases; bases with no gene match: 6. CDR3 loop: CASSLNDRGGETQYF. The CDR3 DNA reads TGTGCCAGCAGCTTAAACGACAGGGGGGGAGAGACCCAGTACTTC.